These 2 T cell receptor beta chains came from one sample sequenced in a study of cytomegalovirus exposure and HLA in healthy donors (dated by TCRdb to 2016 to 2017). Library preparation used the immunoSEQ multiplex PCR assay. The multiplex PCR relied on a mix of 60 forward primers for TCR Vbeta segments and 13 reverse primers for TCR Jbeta segments. Here the immuneACCESS table is served through TCRdb, limited to in-frame sequences with V and J called. Missing clones are a known gap in these copies; in checked studies unresolved V genes cover under half, and the rest lacks a known reason. Within this sample are tens of thousands of clones, with around 81% of them counted one time only. 4.5% to 7% of the sample goes to the ten largest clones. The source material was PBMCs. The receptors come from a male donor in good health and CMV-seropositive.

The chain carries TRBV5-1 and TRBJ2-1, with a possible D match to TRBD1 (5 bases). The CDR3 is 15 residues long. Trimming shortened V by 0 bases and J by 4 bases, and 11 bases separated the two germline ends. From germline, CDR1 is SGHRS and CDR2 YFSETQ. The CDR3 reads CASSLGQSSYNEQFF. As DNA, the CDR3 is TGCGCCAGCAGCTTGGGACAGTCCTCTTACAATGAGCAGTTCTTC.

This chain connects TRBV30 to TRBJ2-7; 7 nucleotides line up with TRBD1. CDR1 GTSNPN and CDR2 SVGIG come from the germline V gene (reference sequence). V lost 3 bases, J lost 0 bases, and 5 bases stayed unmatched. The CDR3 covers 14 residues. The CDR3 region is CAWRGGGSSYEQYF. CDR3 DNA sequence: TGTGCCTGGAGAGGGGGCGGCTCCTCCTACGAGCAGTACTTC.